Sequencing of this T cell receptor (beta chain) was carried out in a study of identifying expanded T cells in peripheral blood. Study outcomes and limitations: Over two and four weeks, about 17 and 20 clones changed, versus around 1.2 between replicates.

The method was immunoSEQ multiplex PCR; TCRdb's version includes in-frame clones alone and lacks a portion of them. This repertoire shows around 90,000 clones, 88% found once; its top ten account for under 4.5%. As regards this clone: Its antigen remains unknown.

This TCR derives from a person aged 18-70 years in good health. The sequencing input was blood.

Here the CDR3 reads CASRPGGLSNEQFF. In DNA, the CDR3 is TGTGCCAGCAGGCCAGGGGGCCTCTCCAATGAGCAGTTCTTC. The chain recombines TRBV27 with TRBJ2-1, with 8 bases lining up with TRBD1. Germline values: CDR1 MNHEY, CDR2 SMNVEV (reference sequence). V shed 6 bases, J shed 6 bases, and the junction held 7 bases outside the gene matches. The CDR3 has 14 amino acids.